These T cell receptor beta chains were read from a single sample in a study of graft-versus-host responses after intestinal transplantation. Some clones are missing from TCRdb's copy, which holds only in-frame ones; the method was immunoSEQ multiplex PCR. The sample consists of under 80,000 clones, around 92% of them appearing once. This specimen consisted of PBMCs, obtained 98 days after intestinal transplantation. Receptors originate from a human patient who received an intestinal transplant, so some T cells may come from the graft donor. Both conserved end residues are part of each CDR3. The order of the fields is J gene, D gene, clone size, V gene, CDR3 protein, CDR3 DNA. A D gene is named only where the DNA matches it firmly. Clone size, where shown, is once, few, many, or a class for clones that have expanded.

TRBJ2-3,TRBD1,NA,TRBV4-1,CASSPATTGLSTDTQYF,TGCGCCAGCAGCCCCGCGACGACAGGGTTGAGCACAGATACGCAGTATTTT
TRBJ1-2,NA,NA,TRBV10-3,CAISEGGSYGYTF,TGTGCCATCAGTGAAGGGGGTTCCTATGGCTACACCTTC
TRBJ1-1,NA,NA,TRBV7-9,CASSLVSGPVGEAFF,TGTGCCAGCAGCTTAGTGTCCGGTCCGGTGGGAGAAGCTTTCTTT
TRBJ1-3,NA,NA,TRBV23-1,CTRAQGYGNTIYF,TGCACCAGAGCCCAGGGATATGGAAACACCATATATTTT
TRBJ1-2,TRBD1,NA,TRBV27,CASSRGTDLNYGYTF,TGTGCCAGCAGCCGGGGGACAGACCTAAACTATGGCTACACCTTC
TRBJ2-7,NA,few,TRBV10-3,CAISGDYEQYF,TGTGCCATCAGTGGAGACTACGAGCAGTACTTC
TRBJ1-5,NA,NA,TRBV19,CASSIDAGAVYSNQPQHF,TGTGCCAGTAGTATAGATGCGGGTGCAGTCTATAGCAATCAGCCCCAGCATTTT
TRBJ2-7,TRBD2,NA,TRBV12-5,CASGLGLAGKTLNYEQYF,TGTGCTAGTGGTTTGGGACTAGCGGGGAAAACCCTAAATTACGAGCAGTACTTC
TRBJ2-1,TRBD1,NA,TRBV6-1,CASREVKTGGPYNEQFF,TGTGCCAGCAGGGAAGTAAAAACAGGGGGCCCCTACAATGAGCAGTTCTTC
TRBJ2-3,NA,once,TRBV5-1,CASSLVGTIADTQYF,TGCGCCAGCAGCCTAGTTGGAACCATTGCAGATACGCAGTATTTT
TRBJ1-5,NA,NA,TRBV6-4,CANKPSVEILSNQPQHF,TGTGCCAACAAGCCCTCAGTAGAAATACTTAGCAATCAGCCCCAGCATTTT
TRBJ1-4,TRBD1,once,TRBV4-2,CASSQGGTAATNEKLFF,TGTGCCAGCAGCCAAGGGGGGACAGCTGCAACTAATGAAAAACTGTTTTTT
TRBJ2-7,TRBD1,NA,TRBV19,CASTQGQGPYEQYF,TGTGCCAGTACTCAAGGACAGGGTCCTTACGAGCAGTACTTC
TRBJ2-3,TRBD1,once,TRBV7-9,CASSYPGQGTDTQYF,TGTGCCAGCAGCTACCCGGGACAGGGCACAGATACGCAGTATTTT
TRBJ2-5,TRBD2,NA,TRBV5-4,CASRRAGGRLETQYF,TGTGCCAGCCGTCGAGCGGGAGGAAGGCTAGAGACCCAGTACTTC
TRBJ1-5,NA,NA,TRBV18,CASSPPESNQPQHF,TGTGCCAGCTCACCACCCGAGTCAAATCAGCCCCAGCATTTT
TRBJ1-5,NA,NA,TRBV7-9,CASSPGYSNQPQHF,TGTGCCAGCAGCCCCGGGTATAGCAATCAGCCCCAGCATTTT
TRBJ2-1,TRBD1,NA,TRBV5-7,CASSLVDRSSYNEQFF,TGTGCCAGCAGCTTGGTGGACAGGAGCTCCTACAATGAGCAGTTCTTC
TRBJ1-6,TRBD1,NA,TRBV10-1,CASSESGQYNSPLHF,TGCGCCAGCAGTGAGTCGGGACAGTATAATTCACCCCTCCACTTT
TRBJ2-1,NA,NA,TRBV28,CASSLVATNYNEQFF,TGTGCCAGCAGTTTGGTGGCGACTAACTACAATGAGCAGTTCTTC
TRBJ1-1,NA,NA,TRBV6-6,CASRDPPIGEAFF,TGTGCCAGCAGGGACCCACCTATTGGTGAAGCTTTCTTT
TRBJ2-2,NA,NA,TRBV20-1,CSASGTGELFF,TGCAGTGCTAGCGGCACCGGGGAGCTGTTTTTT
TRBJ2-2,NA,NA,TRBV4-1,CASSQGPRWRELFF,TGCGCCAGCAGCCAAGGTCCGAGGTGGCGGGAGCTGTTTTTT
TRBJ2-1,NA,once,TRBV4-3,CASSQEQGNEQFF,TGCGCCAGCAGCCAAGAACAGGGCAATGAGCAGTTCTTC
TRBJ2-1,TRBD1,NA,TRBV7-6,CASSLPGTGENEQFF,TGTGCCAGCAGCTTGCCCGGGACAGGGGAAAATGAGCAGTTCTTC
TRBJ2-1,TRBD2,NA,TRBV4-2,CASSERTSGGYNEQFF,TGTGCCAGCAGCGAACGGACTAGCGGGGGCTACAATGAGCAGTTCTTC
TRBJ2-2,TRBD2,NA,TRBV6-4,CATLSGDTGELFF,TGTGCCACACTCAGCGGGGACACCGGGGAGCTGTTTTTT
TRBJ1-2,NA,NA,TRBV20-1,CSARKGYGYTF,TGCAGTGCCCGAAAGGGGTATGGCTACACCTTC
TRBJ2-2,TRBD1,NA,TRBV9,CASSAPGQGDTGELFF,TGTGCCAGCAGCGCCCCGGGACAGGGGGACACCGGGGAGCTGTTTTTT
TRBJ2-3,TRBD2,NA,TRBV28,CASSLPSGLAGEGGSVTDTQYF,TGTGCCAGCAGTTTACCATCGGGACTAGCGGGAGAGGGGGGAAGTGTTACAGATACGCAGTATTTT
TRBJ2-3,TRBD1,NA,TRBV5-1,CASSPGQGEDTQYF,TGCGCCAGCAGCCCCGGACAGGGGGAGGATACGCAGTATTTT
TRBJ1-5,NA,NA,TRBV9,CASSVGRGGNQPQHF,TGTGCCAGCAGCGTAGGGCGGGGGGGGAATCAGCCCCAGCATTTT
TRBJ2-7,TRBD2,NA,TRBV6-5,CASRLAGGMGYEQYF,TGTGCCAGCAGACTAGCGGGAGGAATGGGCTACGAGCAGTACTTC
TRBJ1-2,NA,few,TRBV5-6,CASSWTYGYTF,TGTGCCAGCAGCTGGACCTATGGCTACACCTTC
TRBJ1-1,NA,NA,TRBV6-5,CASSELPPNTEAFF,TGTGCCAGCAGTGAACTTCCACCGAACACTGAAGCTTTCTTT
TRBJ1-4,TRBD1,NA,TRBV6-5,CASSPQGANEKLFF,TGTGCCAGCAGTCCACAGGGGGCTAATGAAAAACTGTTTTTT
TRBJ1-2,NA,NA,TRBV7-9,CASSFGREANYGYTF,TGTGCCAGCAGCTTCGGCAGGGAAGCTAACTATGGCTACACCTTC
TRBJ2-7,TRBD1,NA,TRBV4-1,CASSQEGTGLSEQYF,TGCGCCAGCAGCCAAGAGGGGACAGGCCTATCCGAGCAGTACTTC
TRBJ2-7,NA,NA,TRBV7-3,CASSLYGGQSYEQYF,TGTGCCAGCAGCTTATACGGGGGCCAGTCCTACGAGCAGTACTTC
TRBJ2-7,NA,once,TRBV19,CASSMERSSYEQYF,TGTGCCAGTAGTATGGAGCGGAGCTCCTACGAGCAGTACTTC